The 19 T cell receptor beta chains given below trace back to one sample, sequenced in a study of blood T cell repertoires in COVID-19. Only in-frame clones appear in the TCRdb table, and some are missing; sequencing was by immunoSEQ multiplex PCR. Of under 300,000 clones listed, around 81% are singletons. The sample comprised peripheral blood. The source of these receptors is a man aged 25-40 years who had recovered from COVID-19.

The chain recombines TRBV20-1 with TRBJ1-2; D is undetermined. V shed 6 bases and J shed 4 bases, with 9 bases lying between them. Germline CDR1 DFQATT, CDR2 SNEGSKA (reference sequence). There are 11 residues in the CDR3. CDR3 sequence (DNA): TGCAGTGCCCCTCACGGCTATGGCTACACCTTC. Protein sequence: CSAPHGYGYTF.

This sequence joins TRBV5-5 and TRBJ2-1; perhaps TRBD1 as D (5 bases). Between the trimmed V and J ends, which lost 2 bases and 15 bases, there was a span of 18 bases. The CDR3 loop spans 13 amino acids. Germline lookup yields CDR1 SGHKS and CDR2 YYEKEE (reference sequence). CDR3 nucleotide sequence: TGTGCCAGCAGCTTTCCTTTGGGGCCAACCGCGTTCTTC. This sequence encodes CASSFPLGPTAFF.

The gene calls are TRBV5-1 and TRBJ2-4, with TRBD1 matching 7 bases. From germline, CDR1 is SGHRS and CDR2 YFSETQ. With 2 bases clipped from V and 3 bases from J, the junction kept 2 bases outside the gene matches. The CDR3 runs 14 residues. Written as DNA, the CDR3 is TGCGCCAGCAGCTTAACAGGGGACAAAAACATTCAGTACTTC. Translating it yields CASSLTGDKNIQYF.

The rearrangement joins TRBV7-3 to TRBJ1-6; weak D call: TRBD1 (6 bases). Per the germline V gene, CDR1 is SGHTA and CDR2 is FQGTGA. The ends were cut back, 3 bases at V and 9 bases at J, with 15 bases in the middle. This CDR3 comprises 15 residues. In nucleotides, the CDR3 is TGTGCCAGCAGCTTTTCAGGGGATGGTGGTTCACCCCTCCACTTT. It codes for CASSFSGDGGSPLHF.

The chain uses TRBV11-2 and TRBJ2-3; 7 bases are shared with TRBD1. Germline V gene lookup returns CDR1 SGHAT and CDR2 FQNNGV. The CDR3 contains 15 residues. Germline trimming cut 0 bases from V and 10 bases from J; bases unmatched to any gene: 10. The CDR3 nucleotides are TGTGCCAGCAGCTTAGATGGGAACAGGGGATTGGCGCAGTATTTT. As protein: CASSLDGNRGLAQYF.

The chain is built from TRBV5-1 and TRBJ1-3; no definite D call. The CDR3 covers 14 residues. V was clipped by 0 bases and J by 1 base, with 5 bases between them. The germline gives CDR1 SGHRS, CDR2 YFSETQ. This CDR3 is CASSLDGSGNTIYF. In DNA, the CDR3 is TGCGCCAGCAGCTTGGACGGTTCTGGAAACACCATATATTTT.

A note on this clone: The same CDR3 can be traced to other DNA sequences in this sample. The chain couples TRBV5-4 to TRBJ2-1, with TRBD2 matching 9 bases. This CDR3 comprises 15 residues. The ends lost 4 bases at V and 4 bases at J; junction bases unmatched: 6. CDR1 SGHNT and CDR2 YYREEE come from the germline V gene (reference sequence). The CDR3 DNA sequence: TGTGCCAGCAGCCGTGCGGCGGGGGGGTACAATGAGCAGTTCTTC. Amino acid sequence: CASSRAAGGYNEQFF.

The CDR3 sequence: CASAREGTSTDTQYF. In DNA, the CDR3 is TGTGCCAGCGCTCGCGAGGGGACTAGCACAGATACGCAGTATTTT. The V and J genes are TRBV9 and TRBJ2-3; tentatively, D is TRBD2 (6 bases). The CDR3 has 15 residues. The V end lost 7 bases, the J end lost 0 bases, and 15 bases lay between the germline ends. Germline loops: CDR1 SGDLS, CDR2 YYNGEE.

The chain is built from TRBV28 and TRBJ2-7, with D possibly matching TRBD2 (5 bases). V lost 5 bases to trimming and J lost 3 bases, with 8 bases between them. Germline CDR1 is MDHEN and CDR2 is SYDVKM. This CDR3 is 12 amino acids long. The CDR3 protein is CASSARDYEQYV. The DNA of the CDR3 is TGTGCCAGCAGTGCGAGGGACTACGAGCAGTACGTC.

The chain has TRBV5-1 and TRBJ2-2; TRBD2 aligns across 9 bases. This CDR3 region has 16 residues. Trimming removed 3 bases from V and 4 bases from J; junction bases left unmatched: 7. Germline CDR1 is SGHRS and CDR2 is YFSETQ. CDR3 sequence reads: CASSSIGLASTGELFF. CDR3 nucleotide sequence: TGCGCCAGCAGCTCTATCGGACTAGCGAGCACCGGGGAGCTGTTTTTT.

V gene TRBV20-1 combines with J gene TRBJ1-2; the D gene is possibly TRBD1 (5 bases). Germline loops: CDR1 DFQATT, CDR2 SNEGSKA (reference sequence). V was clipped by 3 bases and J by 3 bases, with 20 bases between them. The CDR3 loop spans 16 amino acids. The CDR3 nucleotides read TGCAGTGCTAGTACCGCGACTCCGACAGCCGACTATGGCTACACCTTC. It yields the protein CSASTATPTADYGYTF.

As regards this clone: Compared with germline, one end of the junction differs, possibly owing to a read error. The chain recombines TRBV7-8 with TRBJ2-5, with D possibly matching TRBD1 (6 bases). Germline V lookup: CDR1 SGHVS, CDR2 FQNEAQ. This CDR3 contains 14 residues. CDR3 nucleotide sequence: TGTGCCAGCAGCCCCACAGGGTTACAAGGGACCCAGTACTTC. Protein product: CASSPTGLQGTQYF.

The rearrangement links TRBV27 to TRBJ1-2; no reliable D call. CDR1 and CDR2 (germline): MNHEY, SMNVEV (reference sequence). The CDR3 sequence is 13 residues long. V was trimmed by 6 bases and J by 7 bases, leaving 15 bases between them. CDR3 in amino acids: CASSPGLPGGYTF. Written as DNA, the CDR3 is TGTGCCAGCAGCCCTGGACTCCCCGGTGGCTACACCTTC.

The chain carries TRBV5-1 and TRBJ1-1; 7 nucleotides match TRBD1. Trimming took 4 bases from V and 6 from J; bases not matched to a gene: 6. The CDR3 extends over 13 amino acids. Germline CDR1 and CDR2: SGHRS and YFSETQ. CDR3 coding DNA: TGCGCCAGCAGCGGGGACGGGACAGCTGAAGCTTTCTTT. Residues: CASSGDGTAEAFF.

V and J are TRBV21-1 and TRBJ2-3; TRBD2 is taken as the D call from the table, unchecked against the DNA. TRBV21-1 is tagged as a pseudogene. This CDR3 contains 18 residues. The CDR3 region is CASSKVSTSGAPTDTQYF. The CDR3 bases are TGTGCCAGCAGCAAAGTTTCGACTAGCGGGGCCCCCACAGATACGCAGTATTTT.

This rearrangement joins TRBV7-2 to TRBJ1-3; D gene unclear. From germline, CDR1 is SGHTA and CDR2 FQGNSA. Trimming took off 0 bases at V and 6 bases at J, with 24 bases between the two ends. This CDR3 is built from 19 residues. The CDR3 bases are TGTGCCAGCAGCTTAGCCACAGCATGGAAATCGAACGTGGTAAACACCATATATTTT. It encodes CASSLATAWKSNVVNTIYF.

The V and J genes are TRBV23-1 and TRBJ2-7, with TRBD2 as a possible D gene (6 bases). TRBV23-1 belongs to the ORF category, with a function that is uncertain. V was clipped by 7 bases and J by 3 bases, with 10 bases between them. The CDR3 loop spans 12 amino acids. CDR3 DNA: TGCGCCAGCACCCCCGGGGGCTACGAGCAGTACGTC. Its protein is CASTPGGYEQYV.

This clone was observed a few times. The V and J genes are TRBV5-6 and TRBJ1-3, with D perhaps matching TRBD1 (5 bases). The CDR3 is 16 amino acids. Germline loops: CDR1 SGHDT, CDR2 YYEEEE. Trimming took 0 bases from V and 0 from J, leaving 10 bases between them. The CDR3 protein is CASSLDAGRSGNTIYF. CDR3 DNA sequence: TGTGCCAGCAGCTTGGATGCAGGGCGCTCTGGAAACACCATATATTTT.

The rearrangement joins TRBV27 to TRBJ1-6, with D perhaps TRBD1 (5 bases). The germline gives CDR1 MNHEY, CDR2 SMNVEV (reference sequence). V was cut by 4 bases and J by 7 bases, with 11 bases left in between. The CDR3 covers 14 residues. The CDR3 nucleotides read TGTGCCAGCAGTTGGGGGGATAGAAATTCACCCCTCCACTTT. Translation gives CASSWGDRNSPLHF.